These 19 T cell receptor beta chains originate from one sample sequenced in a study of T cell changes during pregnancy in multiple sclerosis. The table came from immunoSEQ multiplex PCR; TCRdb's copy has only in-frame clones and leaves some out. The sample records about 70,000 clones, 85% to 95% being singletons. Sample: peripheral blood, taken in the third trimester of pregnancy. These TCRs come from a female donor with multiple sclerosis, enrolled in a pregnancy study.

The chain is built from TRBV9 and TRBJ2-3, with a tentative D call TRBD1 (6 bases). The CDR3 length is 12 residues. Trimming left V 4 bases short and J 10 bases short, with 13 bases between. Germline V gene data show CDR1 as SGDLS and CDR2 as YYNGEE. CDR3 loop: CASSIQGSAQYF. The CDR3 DNA reads TGTGCCAGCAGCATACAGGGTTCTGCGCAGTATTTT.

This clone was seen once. The chain links TRBV14 to TRBJ2-1, with a weak D call TRBD2 (6 bases). Trimming left V 3 bases short and J 7 bases short, with 10 bases between. Germline V gives CDR1 SGHDN, CDR2 FVKESK. The CDR3 loop spans 13 amino acids. DNA of the CDR3: TGTGCCAGCAGCCAGAGACTAGTGAATGAGCAGTTCTTC. It is translated as CASSQRLVNEQFF.

This chain links TRBV7-2 with TRBJ1-2, with TRBD1 matching over 9 bases. CDR3 length equals 13 residues. Germline loops: CDR1 SGHTA, CDR2 FQGNSA. Unmatched junction bases numbered 7, after V lost 7 bases and J lost 7 bases. The CDR3 sequence is CASTPDRGGGYTF. The DNA of the CDR3 is TGTGCCAGCACCCCGGACAGGGGAGGTGGCTACACCTTC.

The chain recombines TRBV5-6 with TRBJ2-1, with 8 nucleotides matching TRBD2. V lost 4 bases and J lost 3; bases outside the gene matches: 3. The length of the CDR3 is 14 residues. Germline-derived CDR1 and CDR2 are SGHDT and YYEEEE. CDR3 in DNA: TGTGCCAGCAGCAAGGGGACTAGCTACAATGAGCAGTTCTTC. It yields the protein CASSKGTSYNEQFF. The variable domain in full, completed from reference TRBV5-6 and TRBJ2-1, reads DAGVTQSPTHLIKTRGQQVTLRCSPKSGHDTVSWYQQALGQGPQFIFQYYEEEERQRGNFPDRFSGHQFPNYSSELNVNALLLGDSALYLCASSKGTSYNEQFFGPGTRLTVL.

V and J are TRBV7-9 and TRBJ2-7, with TRBD1 matching over 8 bases. CDR3 size: 15 residues. Germline assignment: CDR1 SEHNR and CDR2 FQNEAQ (reference sequence). Losses at the gene ends were 4 bases for V and 0 bases for J; bases not matched to a gene: 5. The CDR3 sequence is CASSSQGAVSYEQYF. The CDR3 DNA is TGTGCCAGCAGCTCCCAGGGGGCTGTCTCCTACGAGCAGTACTTC.

This chain links TRBV29-1 with TRBJ1-1, with D hard to call. Germline V gene lookup returns CDR1 SQVTM and CDR2 ANQGSEA. The CDR3 loop spans 13 amino acids. Trimming removed 5 bases at V and 0 bases at J, with 10 bases between. CDR3: CSVLRVMNTEAFF. The CDR3 DNA sequence: TGCAGCGTTTTACGGGTCATGAACACTGAAGCTTTCTTT.

The V gene is TRBV4-1, the J gene TRBJ2-3, with 11 bases identical to TRBD2. After removal of 6 bases from V and 6 bases from J, the junction contained 14 bases not matched to a gene. This CDR3 spans 17 amino acids. CDR1 is MGHRA and CDR2 is YSYEKL in the germline V gene. For the CDR3, the DNA is TGCGCCAGCAGAGGGCTGGGACTAGCGGAGGGTCCGGATACGCAGTATTTT. Encoded protein: CASRGLGLAEGPDTQYF.

The chain uses TRBV7-2 and TRBJ2-3; TRBD2 matches 15 bases. Germline V lookup: CDR1 SGHTA, CDR2 FQGNSA. The CDR3 runs 17 residues. V shed 3 bases and J 4 bases; nucleotides not matched to a gene: 5. The CDR3 coding sequence is TGTGCCAGCAGCTTTTGGACTAGCGGGAGGGCCTCAGATACGCAGTATTTT. Translated, it gives CASSFWTSGRASDTQYF.

This rearrangement joins TRBV4-3 to TRBJ2-7, with D hard to call. CDR3 length equals 13 residues. The germline CDR1 and CDR2 sequences are LGHNA and YSLEER. With 8 bases removed from V and 6 bases from J, the gap between germline ends came to 17 bases. CDR3 amino acids: CASPPRSWCEQYF. The CDR3 DNA reads as TGCGCCAGCCCCCCGCGTTCATGGTGCGAGCAGTACTTC.

This sequence joins TRBV2 and TRBJ1-1; the match to TRBD1 covers 7 bases. V dropped 8 bases and J dropped 6; count of bases not matched to a gene: 15. There are 15 residues in the CDR3. Per the germline V gene, CDR1 is SNHLY and CDR2 is FYNNEI. The CDR3, as DNA: TGTGCCAGCCAAAAGTCCGGGACAGAAGGCGCTGAAGCTTTCTTT. It specifies CASQKSGTEGAEAFF.

The V call is TRBV13, the J call TRBJ2-3; 7 bases fit TRBD2. The CDR3 runs 15 residues. The trim removed 6 bases at V and 1 base at J, leaving 7 bases unmatched. Germline V lookup: CDR1 PRHDT, CDR2 FYEKMQ (reference sequence). The CDR3 DNA reads as TGTGCCAGCAGAGAAGCGGGGTCGGGCACAGATACGCAGTATTTT. Residues: CASREAGSGTDTQYF.

The chain recombines TRBV5-4 with TRBJ2-3; TRBD2 matches at 11 bases. The CDR3 loop spans 14 amino acids. V lost 4 bases to trimming and J lost 4 bases; unmatched junction nucleotides: 2. Germline CDR1 reads SGHNT; CDR2 reads YYREEE (reference sequence). Here the CDR3 reads CASSLGLAADTQYF. The CDR3 nucleotides read TGTGCCAGCAGCCTGGGACTAGCGGCAGATACGCAGTATTTT.

This chain links TRBV7-2 with TRBJ2-3, with D possibly being TRBD1 (6 bases). Germline-derived CDR1 and CDR2 are SGHTA and FQGNSA. V dropped 6 bases and J dropped 5 bases, with 12 bases sitting between them. The CDR3 sequence is 13 residues long. For the CDR3, the DNA is TGTGCCAGCAGGCTTGGGGGCTTAGATACGCAGTATTTT. It specifies CASRLGGLDTQYF.

This chain connects TRBV7-3 to TRBJ2-3; D might be TRBD2 (5 bases). Trimming pared 4 bases from V and 2 bases from J, leaving 10 bases between. This CDR3 contains 14 residues. The germline V gene has CDR1 SGHTA and CDR2 FQGTGA. The CDR3 sequence is CASSSLGNTDTQYF. The CDR3 nucleotides are TGTGCCAGCAGCTCACTAGGCAACACAGATACGCAGTATTTT.

J is TRBJ2-1 and V is TRBV9; 9 bases are a match to TRBD1. After removal of 3 bases from V and 9 bases from J, the junction contained 16 bases not matched to a gene. This CDR3 contains 17 residues. Germline V gives CDR1 SGDLS, CDR2 YYNGEE. Here the CDR3 DNA reads TGTGCCAGCAGCGCCTCCGCTATCGGGACAGGGTTTAGTGAGCAGTTCTTC. Amino acids: CASSASAIGTGFSEQFF.

The chain is built from TRBV27 and TRBJ2-3; 9 bases line up with TRBD2. V shed 11 bases, J shed 0 bases, and the junction held 18 bases outside the gene matches. The CDR3 spans 18 residues. From germline, CDR1 is MNHEY and CDR2 SMNVEV (reference sequence). CDR3 in amino acids: CAPLPRTSERGSTDTQYF. CDR3 nucleotides: TGTGCCCCCCTCCCAAGGACTAGCGAGAGAGGGAGCACAGATACGCAGTATTTT.

The chain recombines TRBV7-2 with TRBJ2-1; 7 positions agree with TRBD1. From germline, CDR1 is SGHTA and CDR2 FQGNSA. This CDR3 is built from 15 residues. V shed 6 bases, J shed 8 bases, and the junction held 13 bases outside the gene matches. The CDR3 sequence is CASRNRDSLGYEQFF. The DNA of the CDR3 is TGTGCCAGCAGGAACCGGGACAGCCTCGGGTATGAGCAGTTCTTC.

The sample holds a few counts of this clone. The J gene is TRBJ2-5, the V gene TRBV6-1; a possible D gene is TRBD2 (6 bases). Germline values: CDR1 MNHNS, CDR2 SASEGT. CDR3 length equals 15 residues. The V and J ends lost 2 bases and 2 bases respectively, with 12 bases between them. The CDR3 coding sequence is TGTGCCAGCAGTGAACAGGAGGGCTTACAAGAGACCCAGTACTTC. This gives the protein CASSEQEGLQETQYF.

The chain couples TRBV6-1 to TRBJ1-2; D possibly corresponds to TRBD1 (6 bases). The length of the CDR3 is 14 residues. V lost 11 bases and J 6 bases, leaving 22 bases between the germline ends. CDR1 is MNHNS, CDR2 SASEGT, per germline. This chain's CDR3 is CAARPGDLLDGYTF. CDR3 in DNA: TGTGCCGCGCGCCCAGGGGACCTCTTGGATGGCTACACCTTC.